This T cell receptor beta chain appears in the sequencing data of a study of blood T cell repertoires in COVID-19. Across the study: Sites across the United States, Italy and Spain contributed samples from acute and convalescent COVID-19. Sample material is recorded as cDNA or gDNA derived from T cells, B-cell-depleted T cells, or PBMCs.

In germline, CDR1 is MNHNS, CDR2 SASEGT. Trimming stripped 2 bases from V and 4 bases from J, with 11 bases between. The CDR3 sequence is 14 residues long. Authors' analysis steps: It was from reference gene primer amplification that nucleated cell counts were estimated. Using immunoSEQ multiplex PCR, the repertoire was profiled, and TCRdb retains in-frame clones only, with some absent. V and J calls and clone size are those listed in that table; D and trimming were worked out from the DNA. The table has 88,000 or so clones, approximately 86% seen once. This sequence joins TRBV6-1 and TRBJ1-2; no clear D gene. The TCR was taken from a man aged 55-75 years with acute or convalescent COVID-19. The sequenced material came from peripheral blood. The CDR3 DNA follows: TGTGCCAGCAGTGAAAGCAACAGCCTCTATGGCTACACCTTC. Protein sequence: CASSESNSLYGYTF.